A single sample is the source of the 25 T cell receptor beta chains below, sequenced in a study of OX40 agonist ivuxolimab in advanced cancers. Repertoires were generated with immunoSEQ multiplex PCR, while TCRdb's copy carries only in-frame clones and drops some. The sample has 77,000 or so clones, more than 80% seen once. The source was CD4+ or CD8+ T cells sorted from blood, collected in a trial of the OX40 agonist ivuxolimab. The source of these receptors is an adult with an advanced solid tumor such as melanoma, head and neck, liver or kidney cancer.

V and J are TRBV18 and TRBJ2-1; 13 bases align to TRBD2. Looked up from germline, CDR1 is KGHSH and CDR2 is LQKENI. There are 13 residues in the CDR3. Losses at the gene ends were 2 bases for V and 15 bases for J; bases not matched to a gene: 4. The CDR3 sequence is CASSPEGLAGLFF. The CDR3 region has the DNA TGTGCCAGCTCACCAGAGGGACTAGCGGGATTGTTCTTC.

The chain recombines TRBV21-1 with TRBJ1-3. TRBV21-1 is designated a pseudogene. The CDR3 is made up of 14 amino acids. CDR3 region: CASSNQGGGNTIYF. The CDR3 region has the DNA TGTGCCAGCAGCAACCAGGGAGGTGGAAACACCATATATTTT.

The gene calls are TRBV6-5 and TRBJ1-6, with a possible D match to TRBD1 (5 bases). Deletions cut 4 bases from V and 6 bases from J, with 10 bases between. The germline gives CDR1 MNHEY, CDR2 SVGAGI. This CDR3 spans 14 amino acids. In nucleotides, the CDR3 is TGTGCCAGCAGTTCGGGGGATACTAATTCACCCCTCCACTTT. Residues: CASSSGDTNSPLHF.

The rearrangement links TRBV4-1 to TRBJ2-5; TRBD2 aligns across 9 bases. Judging by the DNA end, TRBJ2-7 fits better; the J call may be wrong. This CDR3 has 18 amino acids. Germline CDR1 reads MGHRA; CDR2 reads YSYEKL. The DNA for the CDR3 is TGCGCCAGCAGCCCAACATCGACTAGCAGCGGGAGGACGTACGAGCAGTACTTC. Translated, it gives CASSPTSTSSGRTYEQYF.

The CDR3 DNA reads TGTGCCAGCAGCAACGGGATTACCGGCGAAGGCTACACCTTC. This encodes CASSNGITGEGYTF. The genes are TRBV5-4 and TRBJ1-2; the D is unclear. Trimming pared 4 bases from V and 8 bases from J, leaving 18 bases between. Germline V gene data show CDR1 as SGHNT and CDR2 as YYREEE (reference sequence). This CDR3 spans 14 amino acids.

This chain joins TRBV28 and TRBJ2-7; unclear D gene. The CDR3 has 14 residues. Germline V gives CDR1 MDHEN, CDR2 SYDVKM. V lost 6 bases and J lost 4, with 16 bases in between. In nucleotides, the CDR3 is TGTGCCAGCAGCGTCATCCTCGGGCCTTACGAGCAGTACTTC. This encodes CASSVILGPYEQYF.

The rearrangement uses TRBV4-3 and TRBJ2-1; 9 bases are shared with TRBD1. J gave up 9 bases and V 0 bases, and 0 bases lay outside the gene matches. From germline, CDR1 is LGHNA and CDR2 YSLEER. The CDR3 has 13 amino acids. This chain's CDR3 is CASSQEDRGEQFF. In DNA, the CDR3 is TGCGCCAGCAGCCAAGAGGACAGGGGTGAGCAGTTCTTC.

This clone was counted only a few times. This rearrangement joins TRBV5-1 to TRBJ2-2; D is ambiguous. Germline lookup yields CDR1 SGHRS and CDR2 YFSETQ. This CDR3 is built from 15 residues. Trimming took 0 bases from V and 7 from J, leaving 13 bases between them. CDR3 coding DNA: TGCGCCAGCAGCTTGGTAGGTGACGGTCTCGGGGAGCTGTTTTTT. Translated: CASSLVGDGLGELFF. Combining the CDR3 with reference TRBV5-1 and TRBJ2-2 gives the whole variable domain KAGVTQTPRYLIKTRGQQVTLSCSPISGHRSVSWYQQTPGQGLQFLFEYFSETQRNKGNFPGRFSGRQFSNSRSEMNVSTLELGDSALYLCASSLVGDGLGELFFGEGSRLTVL.

This clone was seen a few times. V is TRBV28 and J is TRBJ1-2; the D is unclear. CDR1 MDHEN and CDR2 SYDVKM come from the germline V gene. The CDR3 totals 14 residues. The ends were cut back, 6 bases at V and 3 bases at J, with 14 bases in the middle. CDR3 coding DNA: TGTGCCAGCAGACGCGCTGGCGACGACTATGGCTACACCTTC. Translating it yields CASRRAGDDYGYTF.

The J gene is TRBJ2-7, the V gene TRBV6-1; D gene unclear. The germline V gene encodes CDR1 MNHNS and CDR2 SASEGT. The V end was cut by 6 bases, the J end by 3 bases, with 9 bases between. This CDR3 contains 12 residues. The CDR3 is CASRPWGYEQYF. The CDR3 DNA follows: TGTGCCAGCAGACCCTGGGGCTACGAGCAGTACTTC.

The sample holds a few counts of this clone. The genes are TRBV5-1 and TRBJ2-5, with TRBD1 identical over 7 bases. Losses at the gene ends were 4 bases for V and 3 bases for J; bases not matched to a gene: 6. This CDR3 is built from 14 residues. CDR1 is SGHRS, CDR2 YFSETQ, per germline. CDR3 coding DNA: TGCGCCAGCAGCGGAGGACAGGCTGAAGAGACCCAGTACTTC. This gives the protein CASSGGQAEETQYF.

The CDR3 nucleotides are TGTGCCGGCGGAGGGGCGAACACCGGGGAGCTGTTTTTT. It specifies CAGGGANTGELFF. The chain is built from TRBV10-3 and TRBJ2-2; D is possibly TRBD2 (6 bases). The V gene's germline CDR1 is ENHRY and CDR2 SYGVKD. The CDR3 covers 13 residues. Trimming stripped 11 bases from V and 0 bases from J, with 10 bases between.

This chain uses TRBV2 with TRBJ1-1; D unresolved. The CDR3 runs to 11 residues. Germline CDR1 SNHLY, CDR2 FYNNEI. Trimming shortened V by 6 bases and J by 7 bases, and 9 bases separated the two germline ends. The chain's CDR3 is CASRAGDEAFF. CDR3 DNA sequence: TGTGCCAGCAGGGCCGGGGATGAAGCTTTCTTT.

The chain uses TRBV7-9 and TRBJ1-1; TRBD1 might be the D (5 bases). V was pared by 5 bases and J by 2 bases, with 18 bases between. The CDR3 runs to 16 residues. The germline gives CDR1 SEHNR, CDR2 FQNEAQ (reference sequence). The CDR3 here is CASSPREGPINTEAFF. CDR3 bases: TGTGCCAGCAGCCCGCGAGAGGGACCGATAAACACTGAAGCTTTCTTT. Full variable domain (missing parts from reference TRBV7-9 and TRBJ1-1): DTGVSQNPRHKITKRGQNVTFRCDPISEHNRLYWYRQTLGQGPEFLTYFQNEAQLEKSRLLSDRFSAERPKGSFSTLEIQRTEQGDSAMYLCASSPREGPINTEAFFGQGTRLTVV.

The rearrangement uses TRBV19 and TRBJ2-2, with a weak D call TRBD1 (5 bases). The CDR3 spans 15 residues. The V gene lost 3 bases and the J gene lost 1 base, with 9 bases spanning the gap. Germline V gene sequence: CDR1 LNHDA, CDR2 SQIVND (reference sequence). CDR3 sequence reads: CASSIPRVNTGELFF. The CDR3 DNA reads TGTGCCAGTAGTATTCCCAGGGTGAACACCGGGGAGCTGTTTTTT. Full variable domain (outside the CDR3, taken from reference TRBV19 and TRBJ2-2): DGGITQSPKYLFRKEGQNVTLSCEQNLNHDAMYWYRQDPGQGLRLIYYSQIVNDFQKGDIAEGYSVSREKKESFPLTVTSAQKNPTAFYLCASSIPRVNTGELFFGEGSRLTVL.

The chain joins TRBV6-1 to TRBJ1-2, with D perhaps matching TRBD1 (5 bases). Trimming stripped 8 bases from V and 0 bases from J, with 16 bases between. Germline-derived CDR1 and CDR2 are MNHNS and SASEGT. There are 15 residues in the CDR3. The CDR3 DNA sequence: TGTGCCAGCCGTCCGGGGGGAATAGCTAACTATGGCTACACCTTC. Its protein product is CASRPGGIANYGYTF.

V and J are TRBV7-8 and TRBJ2-7; no clear D. V lost 5 bases and J 7 bases, leaving 9 bases between the germline ends. This CDR3 is built from 11 residues. Germline V lookup: CDR1 SGHVS, CDR2 FQNEAQ. The CDR3 bases are TGTGCCAGCAGCCTCATACAGGAGCAGTACTTC. Protein product: CASSLIQEQYF.

This sequence joins TRBV6-5 and TRBJ2-2; TRBD1 matches at 9 bases. Per the germline V gene, CDR1 is MNHEY and CDR2 is SVGAGI. The V and J ends lost 6 bases and 0 bases, in that order; junction bases with no gene match: 2. The CDR3 length is 15 residues. For the CDR3, the DNA is TGTGCCAGCAGACAGGGGGCGGCGAACACCGGGGAGCTGTTTTTT. Amino acid sequence: CASRQGAANTGELFF.

The chain is built from TRBV7-8 and TRBJ1-1; a possible D gene is TRBD1 (5 bases). Between the trimmed V and J ends, which lost 8 bases and 1 base, there was a span of 14 bases. The CDR3 is 14 amino acids. Germline V gives CDR1 SGHVS, CDR2 FQNEAQ. CDR3 region: CASGGLGQNTEAFF. In DNA, the CDR3 is TGTGCCAGCGGGGGACTCGGGCAGAACACTGAAGCTTTCTTT.

This clone occurred a few times. The rearrangement links TRBV2 to TRBJ2-3, with unresolved D. In germline, CDR1 is SNHLY, CDR2 FYNNEI. CDR3 length: 12 amino acids. Trimming cost V 6 bases and J 6 bases, with 10 bases left between them. CDR3 residues: CASSAVLDTQYF. Written as DNA, the CDR3 is TGTGCCAGCAGCGCCGTTTTGGATACGCAGTATTTT. Drawing the rest from reference TRBV2 and TRBJ2-3, the complete variable domain is EPEVTQTPSHQVTQMGQEVILRCVPISNHLYFYWYRQILGQKVEFLVSFYNNEISEKSEIFDDQFSVERPDGSNFTLKIRSTKLEDSAMYFCASSAVLDTQYFGPGTRLTVL.

The chain is built from TRBV7-2 and TRBJ2-5, with a possible D match to TRBD2 (5 bases). The V and J ends lost 5 bases and 3 bases respectively, with 13 bases between them. Germline CDR1 reads SGHTA; CDR2 reads FQGNSA. This CDR3 is 14 amino acids long. The CDR3 nucleotides read TGTGCCAGCAGCCCTCAACGGGGAGAAGAGACCCAGTACTTC. Translating it yields CASSPQRGEETQYF.

V is TRBV6-6 and J is TRBJ2-7; 11 nucleotides line up with TRBD2. V lost 6 bases, J lost 2 bases, and 6 bases stayed unmatched. CDR3 length equals 15 residues. Per germline, CDR1 MNHNY and CDR2 SVGAGI (reference sequence). CDR3 region: CASREGLAETYEQYF. The CDR3 DNA reads as TGTGCCAGCAGGGAGGGACTAGCGGAAACCTACGAGCAGTACTTC.

The chain links TRBV18 to TRBJ2-5, with 11 bases identical to TRBD1. J was trimmed by 5 bases and V by 0 bases; bases with no gene match: 8. Germline loops: CDR1 KGHSH, CDR2 LQKENI. CDR3 size: 17 residues. DNA of the CDR3: TGTGCCAGCTCACCACCGTTGGGACAGGGGGACTCGGAGACCCAGTACTTC. It encodes CASSPPLGQGDSETQYF.

V usage is TRBV5-1 and J usage is TRBJ2-1; D may correspond to TRBD1 or TRBD2 (5 bases each). CDR3 length: 14 residues. Trimming removed 1 base at V and 7 bases at J, with 12 bases between. Germline assignment: CDR1 SGHRS and CDR2 YFSETQ. The CDR3 nucleotides read TGCGCCAGCAGCTTGTGGGGGAGCCGGAATGAGCAGTTCTTC. It translates to CASSLWGSRNEQFF.

This chain uses TRBV5-5 with TRBJ2-2; D is unclear. From germline, CDR1 is SGHKS and CDR2 YYEKEE (reference sequence). V was shortened by 7 bases and J by 2 bases, with 3 bases between the two germline ends. This CDR3 is 11 amino acids long. In DNA form, the CDR3 reads TGTGCCAGCGCCAACACCGGGGAGCTGTTTTTT. The encoded protein is CASANTGELFF.